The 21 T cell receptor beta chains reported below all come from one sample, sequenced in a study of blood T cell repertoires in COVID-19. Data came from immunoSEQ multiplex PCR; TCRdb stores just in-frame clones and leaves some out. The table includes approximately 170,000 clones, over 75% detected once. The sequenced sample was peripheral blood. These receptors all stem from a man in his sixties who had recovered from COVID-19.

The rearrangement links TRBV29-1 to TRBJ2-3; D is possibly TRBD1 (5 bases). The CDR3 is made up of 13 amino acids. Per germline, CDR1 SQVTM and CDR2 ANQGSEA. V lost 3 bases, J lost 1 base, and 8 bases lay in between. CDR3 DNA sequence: TGCAGCGTTGAGACAGTGGGCACAGATACGCAGTATTTT. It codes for CSVETVGTDTQYF.

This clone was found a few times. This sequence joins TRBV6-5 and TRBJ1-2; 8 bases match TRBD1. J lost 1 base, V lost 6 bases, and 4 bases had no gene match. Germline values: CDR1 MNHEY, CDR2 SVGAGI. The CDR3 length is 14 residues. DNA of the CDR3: TGTGCCAGCAGAGGGACAGGTCTTAACTATGGCTACACCTTC. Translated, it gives CASRGTGLNYGYTF.

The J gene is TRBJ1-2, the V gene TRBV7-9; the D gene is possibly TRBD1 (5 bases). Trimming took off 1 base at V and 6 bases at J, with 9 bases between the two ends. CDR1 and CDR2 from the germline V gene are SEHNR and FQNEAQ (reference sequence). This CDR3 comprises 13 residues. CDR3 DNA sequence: TGTGCCAGCAGCTTAGACGGGGGGGATGGCTACACCTTC. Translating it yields CASSLDGGDGYTF. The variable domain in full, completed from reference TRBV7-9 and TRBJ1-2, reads DTGVSQNPRHKITKRGQNVTFRCDPISEHNRLYWYRQTLGQGPEFLTYFQNEAQLEKSRLLSDRFSAERPKGSFSTLEIQRTEQGDSAMYLCASSLDGGDGYTFGSGTRLTVV.

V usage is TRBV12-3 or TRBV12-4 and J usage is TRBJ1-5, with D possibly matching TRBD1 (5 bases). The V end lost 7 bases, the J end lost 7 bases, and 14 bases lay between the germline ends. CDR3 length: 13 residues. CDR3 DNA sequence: TGTGCCAGCAACATGGGGGGTCGGCAGCCCCAGCATTTT. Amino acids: CASNMGGRQPQHF.

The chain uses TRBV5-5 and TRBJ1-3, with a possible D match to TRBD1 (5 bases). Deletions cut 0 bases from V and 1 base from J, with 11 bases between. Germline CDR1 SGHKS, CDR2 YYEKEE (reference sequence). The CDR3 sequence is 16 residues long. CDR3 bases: TGTGCCAGCAGCTTGGGGGCAGGGTATTCTGGAAACACCATATATTTT. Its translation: CASSLGAGYSGNTIYF.

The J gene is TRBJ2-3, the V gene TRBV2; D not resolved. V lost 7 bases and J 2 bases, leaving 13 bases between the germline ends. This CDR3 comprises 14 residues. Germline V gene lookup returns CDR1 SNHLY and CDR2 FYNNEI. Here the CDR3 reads CASTGFTFTDTQYF. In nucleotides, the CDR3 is TGTGCCAGCACAGGCTTTACCTTCACAGATACGCAGTATTTT.

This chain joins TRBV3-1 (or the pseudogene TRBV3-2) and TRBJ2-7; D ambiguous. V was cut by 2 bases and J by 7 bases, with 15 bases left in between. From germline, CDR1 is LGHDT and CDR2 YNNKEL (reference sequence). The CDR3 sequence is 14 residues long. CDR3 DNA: TGTGCCAGCAGCCAAACCCCTGGCAGGCCGGAGCAGTACTTC. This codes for CASSQTPGRPEQYF.

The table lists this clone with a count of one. The CDR3 region is CASLGAGPYGYTF. For the CDR3, the DNA is TGTGCCAGCCTAGGGGCGGGACCCTATGGCTACACCTTC. This chain uses TRBV19 with TRBJ1-2, with a tentative D call TRBD1 (5 bases). The germline gives CDR1 LNHDA, CDR2 SQIVND (reference sequence). V was trimmed by 9 bases and J by 4 bases, leaving 15 bases between them. This CDR3 is 13 amino acids long.

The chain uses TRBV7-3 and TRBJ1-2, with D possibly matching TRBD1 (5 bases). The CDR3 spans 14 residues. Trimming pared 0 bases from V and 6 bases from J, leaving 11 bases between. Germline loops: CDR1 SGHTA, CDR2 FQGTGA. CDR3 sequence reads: CASSLTGTGDGYTF. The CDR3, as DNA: TGTGCCAGCAGCTTAACCGGGACGGGGGATGGCTACACCTTC.

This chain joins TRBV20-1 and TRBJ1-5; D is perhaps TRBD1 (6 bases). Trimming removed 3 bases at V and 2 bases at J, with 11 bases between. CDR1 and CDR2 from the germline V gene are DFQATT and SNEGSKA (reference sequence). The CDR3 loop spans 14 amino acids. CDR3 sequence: CSASGGMGNQPQHF. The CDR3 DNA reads TGCAGTGCTAGTGGGGGCATGGGCAATCAGCCCCAGCATTTT.

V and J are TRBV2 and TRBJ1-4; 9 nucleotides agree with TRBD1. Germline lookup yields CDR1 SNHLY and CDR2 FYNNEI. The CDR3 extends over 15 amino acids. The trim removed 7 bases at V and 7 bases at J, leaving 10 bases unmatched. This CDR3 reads CASNPTGDRAEKLFF. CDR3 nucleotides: TGTGCCAGCAATCCTACTGGGGACAGGGCTGAAAAACTGTTTTTT. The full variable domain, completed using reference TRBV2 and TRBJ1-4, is EPEVTQTPSHQVTQMGQEVILRCVPISNHLYFYWYRQILGQKVEFLVSFYNNEISEKSEIFDDQFSVERPDGSNFTLKIRSTKLEDSAMYFCASNPTGDRAEKLFFGSGTQLSVL.

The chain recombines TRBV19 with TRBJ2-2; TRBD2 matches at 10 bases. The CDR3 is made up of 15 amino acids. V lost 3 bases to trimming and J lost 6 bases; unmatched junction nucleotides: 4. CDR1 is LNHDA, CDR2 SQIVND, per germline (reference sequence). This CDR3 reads CASSIRSGGAGELFF. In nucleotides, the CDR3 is TGTGCCAGTAGTATCAGAAGCGGGGGGGCCGGGGAGCTGTTTTTT.

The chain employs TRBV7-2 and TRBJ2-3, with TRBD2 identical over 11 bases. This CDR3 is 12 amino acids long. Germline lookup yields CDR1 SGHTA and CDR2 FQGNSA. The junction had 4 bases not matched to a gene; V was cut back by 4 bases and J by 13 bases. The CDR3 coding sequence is TGTGCCAGCAGCTATAGCGGGGGGGCCAAGTATTTT. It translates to CASSYSGGAKYF.

CDR3 sequence (DNA): TGTGCCAGCAGAGTCGTCGGGGACAGAAGAAACACCATATATTTT. Translation: CASRVVGDRRNTIYF. The rearrangement uses TRBV6-5 and TRBJ1-3; TRBD1 aligns across 7 bases. Germline V gene lookup returns CDR1 MNHEY and CDR2 SVGAGI. J lost 5 bases, V lost 6 bases, and 10 bases had no gene match. The length of the CDR3 is 15 residues.

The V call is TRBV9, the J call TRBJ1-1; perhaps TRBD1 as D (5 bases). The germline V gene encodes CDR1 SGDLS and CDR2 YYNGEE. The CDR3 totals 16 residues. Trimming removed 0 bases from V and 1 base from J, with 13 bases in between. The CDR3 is CASSVVETAENTEAFF. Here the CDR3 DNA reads TGTGCCAGCAGCGTAGTAGAGACAGCTGAGAACACTGAAGCTTTCTTT.

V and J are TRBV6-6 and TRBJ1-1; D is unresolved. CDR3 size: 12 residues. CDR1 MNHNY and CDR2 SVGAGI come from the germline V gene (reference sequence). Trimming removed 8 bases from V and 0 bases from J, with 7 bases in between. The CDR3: CASRLLNTEAFF. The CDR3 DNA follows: TGTGCCAGCCGACTCCTGAACACTGAAGCTTTCTTT.

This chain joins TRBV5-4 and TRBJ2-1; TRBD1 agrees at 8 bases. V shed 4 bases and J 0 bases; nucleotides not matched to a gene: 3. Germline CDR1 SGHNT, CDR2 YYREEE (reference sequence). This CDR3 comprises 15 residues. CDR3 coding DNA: TGTGCCAGCAGCCAGGGGGCCGACTCCTACAATGAGCAGTTCTTC. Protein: CASSQGADSYNEQFF.

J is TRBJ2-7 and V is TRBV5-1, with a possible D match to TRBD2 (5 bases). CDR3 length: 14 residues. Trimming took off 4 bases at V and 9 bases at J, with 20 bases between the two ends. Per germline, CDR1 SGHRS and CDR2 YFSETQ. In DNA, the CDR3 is TGCGCCAGCAGCCAAGATACCGAGGGTTGGGGGCAGTACTTC. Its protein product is CASSQDTEGWGQYF.

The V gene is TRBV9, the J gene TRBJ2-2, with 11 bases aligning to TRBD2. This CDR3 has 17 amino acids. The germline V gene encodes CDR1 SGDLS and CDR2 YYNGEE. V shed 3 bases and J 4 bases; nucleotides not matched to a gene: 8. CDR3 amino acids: CASSGSGGAVGTGELFF. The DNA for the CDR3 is TGTGCCAGCAGCGGTAGCGGGGGGGCCGTCGGCACCGGGGAGCTGTTTTTT. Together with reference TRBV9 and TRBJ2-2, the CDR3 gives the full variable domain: DSGVTQTPKHLITATGQRVTLRCSPRSGDLSVYWYQQSLDQGLQFLIQYYNGEERAKGNILERFSAQQFPDLHSELNLSSLELGDSALYFCASSGSGGAVGTGELFFGEGSRLTVL.

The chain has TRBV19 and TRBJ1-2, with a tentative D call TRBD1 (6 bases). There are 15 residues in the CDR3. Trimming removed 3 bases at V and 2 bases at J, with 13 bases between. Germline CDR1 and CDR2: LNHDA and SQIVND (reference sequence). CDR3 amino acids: CASSITSTGNYGYTF. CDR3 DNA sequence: TGTGCCAGTAGTATTACGAGTACAGGGAACTATGGCTACACCTTC.

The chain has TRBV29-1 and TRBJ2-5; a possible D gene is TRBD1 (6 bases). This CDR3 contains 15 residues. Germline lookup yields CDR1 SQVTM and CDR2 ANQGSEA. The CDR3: CSSGARSGHQETQYF. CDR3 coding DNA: TGCAGTTCAGGCGCGAGGTCGGGACATCAAGAGACCCAGTACTTC.